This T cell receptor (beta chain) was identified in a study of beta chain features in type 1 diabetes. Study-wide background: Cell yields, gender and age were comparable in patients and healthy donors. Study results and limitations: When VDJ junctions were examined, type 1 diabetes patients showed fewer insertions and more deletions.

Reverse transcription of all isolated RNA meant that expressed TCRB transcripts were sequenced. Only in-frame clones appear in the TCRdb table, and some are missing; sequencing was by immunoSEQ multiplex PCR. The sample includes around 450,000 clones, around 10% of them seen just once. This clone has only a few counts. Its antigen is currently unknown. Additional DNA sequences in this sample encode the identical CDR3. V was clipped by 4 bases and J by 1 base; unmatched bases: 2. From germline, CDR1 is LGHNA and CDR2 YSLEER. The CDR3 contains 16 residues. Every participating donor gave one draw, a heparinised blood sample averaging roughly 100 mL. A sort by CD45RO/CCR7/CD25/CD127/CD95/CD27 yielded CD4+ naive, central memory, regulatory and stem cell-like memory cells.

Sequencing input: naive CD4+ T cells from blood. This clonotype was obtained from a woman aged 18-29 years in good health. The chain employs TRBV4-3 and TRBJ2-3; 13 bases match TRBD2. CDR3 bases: TGCGCCAGCAGCCGTGGGACTAGCGGGGGCACAGATACGCAGTATTTT. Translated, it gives CASSRGTSGGTDTQYF.